This T cell receptor beta chain was found in a study of shared clonotypes between healthy human individuals. Whole-study context: The plates for each donor numbered three CD4 naive, three CD4 memory, two CD8 naive and one CD8 memory.

Findings of the study overall: Genetic and exposure-history diversity was limited by the few donors.

The assay was immunoSEQ multiplex PCR, and TCRdb's table has in-frame clones only and misses some. This table has over a million clones, approximately 80% appearing once. J was trimmed by 9 bases and V by 3 bases; bases with no gene match: 10. This CDR3 is 16 amino acids long. Germline CDR1 reads MGHRA; CDR2 reads YSYEKL. A word on this clone: Its antigen remains unidentified.

What was sequenced was memory CD4+ T cells from PBMCs. Specified subset: CD45RA-negative fraction. The sequence was obtained from a man aged 18 to 29 in good health. Some clones in this sample may be carry-over from other donors' samples. The chain has TRBV4-1 and TRBJ1-6, with 8 bases lining up with TRBD1. DNA for the CDR3: TGCGCCAGCAGCCAGGAAATGACAGGGGTAGGTTCACCCCTCCACTTT. Encoded protein: CASSQEMTGVGSPLHF.